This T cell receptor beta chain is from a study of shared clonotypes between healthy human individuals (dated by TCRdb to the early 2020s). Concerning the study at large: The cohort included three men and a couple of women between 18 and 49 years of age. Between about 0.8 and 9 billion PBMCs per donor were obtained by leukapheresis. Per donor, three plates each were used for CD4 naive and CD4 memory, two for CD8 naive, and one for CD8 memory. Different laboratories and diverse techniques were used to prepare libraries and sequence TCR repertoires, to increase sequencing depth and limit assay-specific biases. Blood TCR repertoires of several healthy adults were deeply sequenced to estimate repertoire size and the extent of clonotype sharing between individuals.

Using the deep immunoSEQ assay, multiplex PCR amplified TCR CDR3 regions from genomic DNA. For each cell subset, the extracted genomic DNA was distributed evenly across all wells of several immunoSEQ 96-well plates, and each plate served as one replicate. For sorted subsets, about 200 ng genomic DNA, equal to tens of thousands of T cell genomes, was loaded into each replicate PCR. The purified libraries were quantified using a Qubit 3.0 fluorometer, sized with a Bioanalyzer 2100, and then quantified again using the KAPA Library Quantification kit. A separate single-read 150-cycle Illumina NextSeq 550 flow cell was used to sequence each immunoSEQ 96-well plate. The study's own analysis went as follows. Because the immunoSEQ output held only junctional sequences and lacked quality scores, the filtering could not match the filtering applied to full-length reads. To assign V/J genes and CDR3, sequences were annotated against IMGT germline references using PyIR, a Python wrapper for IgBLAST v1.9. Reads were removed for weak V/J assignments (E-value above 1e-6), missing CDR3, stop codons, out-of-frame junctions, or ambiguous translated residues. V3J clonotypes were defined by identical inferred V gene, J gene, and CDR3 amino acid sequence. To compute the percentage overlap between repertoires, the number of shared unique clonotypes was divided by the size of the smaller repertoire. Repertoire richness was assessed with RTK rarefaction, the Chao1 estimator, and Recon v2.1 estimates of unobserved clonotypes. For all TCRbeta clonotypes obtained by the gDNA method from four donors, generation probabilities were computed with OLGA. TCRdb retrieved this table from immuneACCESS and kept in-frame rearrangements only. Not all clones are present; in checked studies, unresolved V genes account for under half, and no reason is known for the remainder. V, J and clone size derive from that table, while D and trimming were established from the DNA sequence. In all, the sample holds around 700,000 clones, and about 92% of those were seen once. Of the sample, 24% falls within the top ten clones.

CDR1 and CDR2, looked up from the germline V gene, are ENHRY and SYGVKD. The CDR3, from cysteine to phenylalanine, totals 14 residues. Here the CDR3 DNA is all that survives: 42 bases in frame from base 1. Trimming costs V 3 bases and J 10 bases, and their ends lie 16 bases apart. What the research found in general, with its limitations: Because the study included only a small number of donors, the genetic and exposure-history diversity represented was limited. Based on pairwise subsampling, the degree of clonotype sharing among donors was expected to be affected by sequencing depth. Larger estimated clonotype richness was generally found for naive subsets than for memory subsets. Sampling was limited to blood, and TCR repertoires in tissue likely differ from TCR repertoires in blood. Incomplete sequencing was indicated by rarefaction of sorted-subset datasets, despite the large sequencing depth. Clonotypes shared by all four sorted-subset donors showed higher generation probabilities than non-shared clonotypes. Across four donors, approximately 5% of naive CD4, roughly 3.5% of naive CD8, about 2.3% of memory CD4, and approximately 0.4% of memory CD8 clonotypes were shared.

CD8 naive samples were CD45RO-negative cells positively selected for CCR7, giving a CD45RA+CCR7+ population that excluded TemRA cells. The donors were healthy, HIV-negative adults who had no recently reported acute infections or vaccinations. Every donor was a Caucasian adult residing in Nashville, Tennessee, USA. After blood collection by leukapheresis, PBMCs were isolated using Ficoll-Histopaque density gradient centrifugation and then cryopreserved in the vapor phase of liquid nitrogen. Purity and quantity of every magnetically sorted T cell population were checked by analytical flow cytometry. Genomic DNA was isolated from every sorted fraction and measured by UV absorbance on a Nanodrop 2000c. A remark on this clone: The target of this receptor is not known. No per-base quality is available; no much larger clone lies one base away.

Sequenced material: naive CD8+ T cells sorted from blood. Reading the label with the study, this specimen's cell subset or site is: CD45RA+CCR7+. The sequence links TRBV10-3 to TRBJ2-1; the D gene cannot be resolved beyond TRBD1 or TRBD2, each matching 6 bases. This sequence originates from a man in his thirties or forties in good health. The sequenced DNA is TGTGCCATCAGTGATACGGACGAAGGGGGGGAGCAGTTCTTC. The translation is CAISDTDEGGEQFF.